This T cell receptor beta chain was identified during a study of T cells after yellow fever vaccination. Overall study: Preparation of the low-cell-number fractions used SMART-Seq v4 Ultra Low Input.

A universal primer site and UMIs were added as TCR cDNA was made by 5'RACE template switching. TCRdb analysed the 5' RACE reads with MiXCR anew, one entry per CDR3 protein. The table shows 300,000 or so distinct CDR3 sequences, with roughly 8.3% occurring only once. The CDR3 runs to 16 residues. V was clipped by 3 bases and J by 0 bases, with 13 bases between them. Germline V gene lookup returns CDR1 SEHNR and CDR2 FQNEAQ (reference sequence). This clonotype was seen only a few times. The receptor comes from a man between 18 and 35 years old who received the YFV17D yellow fever vaccine. The chain recombines TRBV7-9 with TRBJ2-3, with a possible D match to TRBD2 (6 bases). This material consisted of PBMCs, taken about 41 days after the first yellow fever vaccination. The CDR3 loop reads CASSFTSGVSTDTQYF. The CDR3, as DNA: TGTGCCAGCAGCTTTACCTCGGGGGTTAGCACAGATACGCAGTATTTT. Supplemented by reference TRBV7-9 and TRBJ2-3, the full variable domain reads DTGVSQNPRHKITKRGQNVTFRCDPISEHNRLYWYRQTLGQGPEFLTYFQNEAQLEKSRLLSDRFSAERPKGSFSTLEIQRTEQGDSAMYLCASSFTSGVSTDTQYFGPGTRLTVL.